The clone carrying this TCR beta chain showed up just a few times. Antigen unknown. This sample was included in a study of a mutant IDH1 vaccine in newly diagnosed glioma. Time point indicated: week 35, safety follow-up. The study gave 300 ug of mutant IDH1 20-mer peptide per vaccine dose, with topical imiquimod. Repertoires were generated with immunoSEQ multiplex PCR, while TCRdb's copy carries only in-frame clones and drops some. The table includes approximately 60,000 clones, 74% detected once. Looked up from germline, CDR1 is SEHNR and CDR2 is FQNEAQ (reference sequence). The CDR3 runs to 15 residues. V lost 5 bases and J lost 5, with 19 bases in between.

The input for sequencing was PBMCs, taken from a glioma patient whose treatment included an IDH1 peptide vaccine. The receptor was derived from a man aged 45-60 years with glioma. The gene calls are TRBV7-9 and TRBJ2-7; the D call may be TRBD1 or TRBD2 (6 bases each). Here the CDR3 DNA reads TGTGCCAGCAGCCGGTGGGGGGCTACCACTGACGAGCAGTACTTC. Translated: CASSRWGATTDEQYF.